Listed below are T cell receptor beta chains from one sample, sequenced in a study of T cells expressing NK-cell markers. One entry per CDR3 protein, without DNA, is what TCRdb gives after re-calling the 5' RACE reads. The sample is made up of some 410,000 distinct CDR3 sequences, and the top ten hold roughly 7.2% of it. Material for sequencing was blood T cells: a sorted CD56 or NKG2C T cell subset, CD4+ or CD8+ T cells, or bulk PBMC T cells (not recorded which). The receptor source for this set is a woman between 18 and 70 years old in good health. Each CDR3 is given with its conserved first and last residue.

CDR3 protein,V gene,J gene
CATRQGGNEKLFF,TRBV10-3,TRBJ1-4
CASTHLTSGQETQYF,TRBV5-1,TRBJ2-5
CASSQDRGRENEKLFF,TRBV4-3,TRBJ1-4
CSAPGQGDQETQYF,TRBV20-1,TRBJ2-5
CASSQDLRQGTEAFF,TRBV3-1,TRBJ1-1
CATSRDRYGTDTQYF,TRBV15,TRBJ2-3
CASRTTGTGNEQYF,TRBV28,TRBJ2-7
CASSLRGVGLYEHNEQFF,TRBV9,TRBJ2-1
CASSLIGTLMSGVETQYF,TRBV11-2,TRBJ2-5
CASSYPSGRGGTGELFF,TRBV6-5,TRBJ2-2
CSASPSGWAKQFF,TRBV20-1,TRBJ2-1
CASSSQGTKGTQYF,TRBV7-3,TRBJ2-3
CASSLSTSGRRNEQFF,TRBV3-1,TRBJ2-1
CSAPGTSSGNTIYF,TRBV20-1,TRBJ1-3
CSARLWDPITDTQYF,TRBV20-1,TRBJ2-3
CASKRTVQVDTEAFF,TRBV12-3/TRBV12-4,TRBJ1-1
CSALAGGPVDTQYF,TRBV20-1,TRBJ2-3
CATGGQLNQPQHF,TRBV4-1,TRBJ1-5
CASSIGVGTGANNEQFF,TRBV19,TRBJ2-1